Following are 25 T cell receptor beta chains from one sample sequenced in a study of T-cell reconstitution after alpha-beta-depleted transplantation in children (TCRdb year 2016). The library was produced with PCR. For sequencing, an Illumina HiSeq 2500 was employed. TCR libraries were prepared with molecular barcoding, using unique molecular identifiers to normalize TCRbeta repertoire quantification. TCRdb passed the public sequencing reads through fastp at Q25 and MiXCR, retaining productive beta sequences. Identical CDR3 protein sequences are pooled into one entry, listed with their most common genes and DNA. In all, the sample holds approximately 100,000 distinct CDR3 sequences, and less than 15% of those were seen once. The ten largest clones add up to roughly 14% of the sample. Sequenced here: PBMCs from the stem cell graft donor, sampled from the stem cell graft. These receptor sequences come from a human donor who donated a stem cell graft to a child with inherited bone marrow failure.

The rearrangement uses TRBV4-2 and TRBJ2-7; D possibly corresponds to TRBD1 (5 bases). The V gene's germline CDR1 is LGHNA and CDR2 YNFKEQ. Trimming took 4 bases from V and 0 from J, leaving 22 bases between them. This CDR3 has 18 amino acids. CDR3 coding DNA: TGTGCCAGCAGCCTAAGACAATCGGAAAGGGGAATCTCCTACGAGCAGTACTTC. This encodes CASSLRQSERGISYEQYF.

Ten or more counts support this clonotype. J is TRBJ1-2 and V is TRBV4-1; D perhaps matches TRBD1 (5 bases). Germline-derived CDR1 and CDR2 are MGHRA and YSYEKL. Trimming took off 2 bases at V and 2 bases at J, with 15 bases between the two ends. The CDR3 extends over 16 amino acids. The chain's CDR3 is CASSQPGWGVNYGYTF. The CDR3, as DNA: TGCGCCAGCAGCCAACCAGGTTGGGGGGTCAACTATGGCTACACCTTC.

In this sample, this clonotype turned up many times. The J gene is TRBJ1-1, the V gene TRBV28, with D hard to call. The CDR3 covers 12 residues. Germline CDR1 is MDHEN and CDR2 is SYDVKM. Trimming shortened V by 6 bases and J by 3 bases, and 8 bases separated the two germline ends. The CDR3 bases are TGTGCCAGCAGGACCCGGCACACTGAAGCTTTCTTT. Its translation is CASRTRHTEAFF.

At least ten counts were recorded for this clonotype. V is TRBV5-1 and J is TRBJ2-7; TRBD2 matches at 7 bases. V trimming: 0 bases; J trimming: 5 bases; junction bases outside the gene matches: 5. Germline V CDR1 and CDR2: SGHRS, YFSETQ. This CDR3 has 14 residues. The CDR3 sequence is CASSLVSGAHEQYF. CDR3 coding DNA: TGCGCCAGCAGCTTGGTGAGCGGGGCCCACGAGCAGTACTTC.

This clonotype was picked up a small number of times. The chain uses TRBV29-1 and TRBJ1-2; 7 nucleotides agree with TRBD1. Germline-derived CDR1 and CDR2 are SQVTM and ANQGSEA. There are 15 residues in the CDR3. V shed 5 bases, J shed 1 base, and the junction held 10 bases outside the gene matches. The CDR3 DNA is TGCAGCGTTAAAGGGGGCCCCTTTAATAACTATGGCTACACCTTC. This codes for CSVKGGPFNNYGYTF.

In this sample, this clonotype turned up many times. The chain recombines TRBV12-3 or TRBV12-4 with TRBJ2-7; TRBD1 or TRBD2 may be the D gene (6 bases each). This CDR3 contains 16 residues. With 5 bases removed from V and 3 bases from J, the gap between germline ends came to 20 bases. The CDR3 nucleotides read TGTGCCAGCAGTCCGCGGGACACCCTGGGCGGCTACGAGCAGTACTTC. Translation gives CASSPRDTLGGYEQYF.

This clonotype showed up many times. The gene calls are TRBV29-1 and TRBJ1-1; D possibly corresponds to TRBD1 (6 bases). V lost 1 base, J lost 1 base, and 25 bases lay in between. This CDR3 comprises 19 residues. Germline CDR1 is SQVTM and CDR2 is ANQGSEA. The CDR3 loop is CSVEAWNRDPERGNTEAFF. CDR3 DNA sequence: TGCAGCGTTGAAGCGTGGAACAGGGACCCGGAGAGAGGGAACACTGAAGCTTTCTTT.

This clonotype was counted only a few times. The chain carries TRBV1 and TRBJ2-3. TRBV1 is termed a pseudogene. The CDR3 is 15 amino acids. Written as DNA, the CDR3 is TGCACCAGCAGCCAAGATCTTAGGGGCACAGATACGCAGTATTTT. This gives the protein CTSSQDLRGTDTQYF.

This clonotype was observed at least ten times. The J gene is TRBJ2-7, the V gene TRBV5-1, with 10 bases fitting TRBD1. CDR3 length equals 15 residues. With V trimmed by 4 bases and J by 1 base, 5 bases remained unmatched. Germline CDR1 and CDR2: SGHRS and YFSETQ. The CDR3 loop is CASSRGTGESYEQYF. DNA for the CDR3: TGCGCCAGCAGCCGGGGGACAGGGGAGTCCTACGAGCAGTACTTC.

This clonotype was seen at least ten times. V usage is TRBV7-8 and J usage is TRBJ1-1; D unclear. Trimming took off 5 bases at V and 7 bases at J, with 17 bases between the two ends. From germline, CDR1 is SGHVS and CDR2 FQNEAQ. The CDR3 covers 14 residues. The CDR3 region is CASSPSRHPSEAFF. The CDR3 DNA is TGTGCCAGCAGCCCCTCACGCCATCCCAGTGAAGCTTTCTTT.

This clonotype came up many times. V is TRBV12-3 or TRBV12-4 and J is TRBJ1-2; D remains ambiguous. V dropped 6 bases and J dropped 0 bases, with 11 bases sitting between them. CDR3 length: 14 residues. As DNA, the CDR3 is TGTGCCAGCAGCGTAGAAGCCTCTAACTATGGCTACACCTTC. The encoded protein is CASSVEASNYGYTF.

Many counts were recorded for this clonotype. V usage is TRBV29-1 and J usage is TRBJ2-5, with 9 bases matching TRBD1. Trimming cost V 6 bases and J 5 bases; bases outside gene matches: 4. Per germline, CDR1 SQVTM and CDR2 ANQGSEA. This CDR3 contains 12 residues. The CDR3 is CSVTGGAETQYF. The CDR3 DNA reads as TGCAGCGTCACAGGGGGCGCGGAGACCCAGTACTTC.

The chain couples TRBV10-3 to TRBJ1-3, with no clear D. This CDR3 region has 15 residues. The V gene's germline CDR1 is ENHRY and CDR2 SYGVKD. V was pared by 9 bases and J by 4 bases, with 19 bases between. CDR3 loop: CAMRAYGREGNTIYF. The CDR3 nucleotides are TGTGCCATGAGGGCGTACGGACGCGAAGGAAACACCATATATTTT.

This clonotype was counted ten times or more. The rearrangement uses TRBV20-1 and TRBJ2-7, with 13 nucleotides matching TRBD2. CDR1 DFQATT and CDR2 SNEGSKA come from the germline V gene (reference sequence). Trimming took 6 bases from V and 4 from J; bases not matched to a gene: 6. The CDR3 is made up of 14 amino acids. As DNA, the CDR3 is TGCAGTGCCCCACTAGCGGGAGGGCCGTACGAGCAGTACTTC. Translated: CSAPLAGGPYEQYF.

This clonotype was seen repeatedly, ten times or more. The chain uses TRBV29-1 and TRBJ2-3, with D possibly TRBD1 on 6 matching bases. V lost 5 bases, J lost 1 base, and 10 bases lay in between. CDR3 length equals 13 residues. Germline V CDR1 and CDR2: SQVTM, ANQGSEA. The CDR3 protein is CSVRKGGTDTQYF. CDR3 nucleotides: TGCAGCGTTCGGAAGGGGGGCACAGATACGCAGTATTTT.

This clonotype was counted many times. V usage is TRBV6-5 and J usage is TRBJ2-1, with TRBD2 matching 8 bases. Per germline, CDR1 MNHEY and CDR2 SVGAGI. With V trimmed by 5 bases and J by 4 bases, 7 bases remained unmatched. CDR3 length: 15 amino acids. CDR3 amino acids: CASSRTSGGYNEQFF. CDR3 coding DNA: TGTGCCAGCAGTCGTACTAGCGGAGGTTACAATGAGCAGTTCTTC.

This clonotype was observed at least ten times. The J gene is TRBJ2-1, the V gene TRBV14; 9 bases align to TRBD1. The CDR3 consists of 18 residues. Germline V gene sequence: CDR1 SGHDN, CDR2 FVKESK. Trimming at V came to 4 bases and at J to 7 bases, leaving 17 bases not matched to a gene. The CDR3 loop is CASSPNPTGQGWINEQFF. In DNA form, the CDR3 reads TGTGCCAGCAGCCCTAATCCCACGGGACAGGGTTGGATAAATGAGCAGTTCTTC.

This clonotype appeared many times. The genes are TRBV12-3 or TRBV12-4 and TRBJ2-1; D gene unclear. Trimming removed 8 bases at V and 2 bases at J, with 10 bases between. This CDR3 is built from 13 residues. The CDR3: CASSPIAYNEQFF. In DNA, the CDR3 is TGTGCCAGCTCACCCATTGCCTACAATGAGCAGTTCTTC.

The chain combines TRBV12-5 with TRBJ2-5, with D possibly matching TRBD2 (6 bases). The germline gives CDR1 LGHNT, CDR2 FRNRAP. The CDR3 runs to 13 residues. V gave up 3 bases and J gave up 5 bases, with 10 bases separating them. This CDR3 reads CASGFGGEETQYF. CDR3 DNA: TGTGCTAGTGGTTTTGGAGGGGAGGAGACCCAGTACTTC.

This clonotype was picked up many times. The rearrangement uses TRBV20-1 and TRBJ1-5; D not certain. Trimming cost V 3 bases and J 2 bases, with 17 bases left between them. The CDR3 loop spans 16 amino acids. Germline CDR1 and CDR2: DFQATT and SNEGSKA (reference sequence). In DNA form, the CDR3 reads TGCAGTGCTAGGCACTCATGGGCTGATGGCAATCAGCCCCAGCATTTT. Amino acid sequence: CSARHSWADGNQPQHF.

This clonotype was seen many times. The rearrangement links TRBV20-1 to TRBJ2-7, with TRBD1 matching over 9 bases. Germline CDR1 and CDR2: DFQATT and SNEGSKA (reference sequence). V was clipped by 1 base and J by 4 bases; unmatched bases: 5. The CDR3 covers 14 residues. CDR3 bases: TGCAGTGCTAGAGCCTTAGGACAGGGGTACGAGCAGTACTTC. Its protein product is CSARALGQGYEQYF.

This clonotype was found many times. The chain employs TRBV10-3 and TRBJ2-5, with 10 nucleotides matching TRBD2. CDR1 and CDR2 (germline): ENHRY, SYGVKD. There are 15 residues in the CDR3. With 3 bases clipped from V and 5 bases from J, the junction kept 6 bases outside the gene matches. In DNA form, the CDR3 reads TGTGCCATCAGTGACCCAGCGGGGGGGACGGAGACCCAGTACTTC. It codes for CAISDPAGGTETQYF.

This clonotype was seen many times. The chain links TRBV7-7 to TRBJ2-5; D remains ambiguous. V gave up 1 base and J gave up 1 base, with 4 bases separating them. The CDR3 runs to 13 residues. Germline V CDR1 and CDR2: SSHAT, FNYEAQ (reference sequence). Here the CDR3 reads CASSLGLQETQYF. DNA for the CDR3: TGTGCCAGCAGCTTAGGGCTCCAAGAGACCCAGTACTTC.

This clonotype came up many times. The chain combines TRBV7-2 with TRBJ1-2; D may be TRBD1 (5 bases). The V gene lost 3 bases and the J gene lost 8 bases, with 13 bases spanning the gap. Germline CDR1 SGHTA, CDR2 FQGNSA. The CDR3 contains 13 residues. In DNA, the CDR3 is TGTGCCAGCAGCTTTGGGCAGGGCCGCGGCTACACCTTC. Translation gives CASSFGQGRGYTF.

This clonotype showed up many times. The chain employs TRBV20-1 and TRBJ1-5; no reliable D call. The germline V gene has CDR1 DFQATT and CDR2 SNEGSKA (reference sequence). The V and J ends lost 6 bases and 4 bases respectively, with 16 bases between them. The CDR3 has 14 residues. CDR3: CSAWTVEPNQPQHF. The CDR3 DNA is TGCAGTGCATGGACGGTAGAACCTAATCAGCCCCAGCATTTT.